The rows below give T cell receptor beta chains drawn from one sample of a study of T cell repertoires in cytomegalovirus infection. These receptors' antigens are unknown. TCRdb re-called the reads through MiXCR, storing one row per CDR3 protein. The sample has about 700,000 distinct CDR3 sequences; roughly 33% are singletons. Sequencing was performed on cultured PBMCs, taken from culture after CMV antigen stimulation. These receptors all come from a human donor in good health (CMV status not recorded). Some clones in this sample may be carry-over from other donors' samples. The CDR3 runs from the conserved cysteine through the conserved F or W. A D gene is named only where the DNA matches it firmly. The size field is filled for only some rows; it gives once, few, many or a size class.

15 TRBJ1-1 TRBV5-4 - - CASSDTGTVNTEAFF TGTGCCAGCAGCGATACCGGGACGGTGAACACTGAAGCTTTCTTT
18 TRBJ2-7 TRBV7-2 - TRBD1 CASRRMSAGTGDTYEQYF TGTGCCAGCCGCCGGATGAGCGCGGGGACAGGGGATACCTACGAGCAGTACTTC
15 TRBJ2-5 TRBV6-1 - - CASSDLSVAYETQYF TGTGCCAGCAGTGATCTATCAGTAGCCTATGAGACCCAGTACTTC
15 TRBJ2-2 TRBV2 once TRBD1 CASRDGQGSTGELFF TGTGCCAGCAGAGACGGACAGGGCAGCACCGGGGAGCTGTTTTTT
14 TRBJ2-7 TRBV12-3/TRBV12-4 - - CASSPHPQVYEQYF TGTGCCAGCAGTCCACACCCTCAGGTCTACGAGCAGTACTTC
15 TRBJ1-3 TRBV19 - - CASSISVVPGNTIYF TGTGCCAGTAGTATTTCTGTGGTCCCTGGAAACACCATATATTTT
14 TRBJ2-1 TRBV7-4 few - CASSPGASYNEQFF TGTGCCAGCAGCCCAGGAGCCTCCTACAATGAGCAGTTCTTC
16 TRBJ2-1 TRBV7-9 - TRBD2 CASSFAAGVVGNEQFF TGTGCCAGCAGCTTTGCGGCGGGAGTGGTCGGCAATGAGCAGTTCTTC
14 TRBJ1-2 TRBV19 few - CASSLTALDYGYTF TGTGCCAGTTCTTTGACAGCCCTCGACTATGGCTACACCTTC
14 TRBJ2-3 TRBV7-2 few TRBD2 CASSLGLAEDTQYF TGTGCCAGCAGCCTCGGACTAGCGGAAGATACGCAGTATTTT
15 TRBJ1-6 TRBV14 - TRBD1 CASSSRTGARSPLHF TGTGCCAGCAGCTCGCGGACAGGGGCGCGTTCACCCCTCCACTTT
19 TRBJ2-3 TRBV5-1 few TRBD2 CASSPSWTSGGLGTDTQYF TGCGCCAGCAGCCCCTCCTGGACTAGCGGGGGGCTGGGCACAGATACGCAGTATTTT
16 TRBJ2-1 TRBV12-3/TRBV12-4 few - CASSQTGSGRDNEQFF TGTGCCAGCAGTCAAACAGGGAGTGGACGGGACAATGAGCAGTTCTTC
14 TRBJ1-1 TRBV7-8 - - CASSYQVGSTEAFF TGTGCCAGCAGCTACCAGGTGGGCAGCACTGAAGCTTTCTTT
12 TRBJ1-3 TRBV20-1 - - CSARFSGNTIYF TGCAGTGCTAGATTCTCTGGAAACACCATATATTTT
16 TRBJ2-7 TRBV12-5 - TRBD2 CASAQKAGAVSYEQYF TGTGCTAGTGCCCAAAAAGCGGGGGCCGTCTCCTACGAGCAGTACTTC